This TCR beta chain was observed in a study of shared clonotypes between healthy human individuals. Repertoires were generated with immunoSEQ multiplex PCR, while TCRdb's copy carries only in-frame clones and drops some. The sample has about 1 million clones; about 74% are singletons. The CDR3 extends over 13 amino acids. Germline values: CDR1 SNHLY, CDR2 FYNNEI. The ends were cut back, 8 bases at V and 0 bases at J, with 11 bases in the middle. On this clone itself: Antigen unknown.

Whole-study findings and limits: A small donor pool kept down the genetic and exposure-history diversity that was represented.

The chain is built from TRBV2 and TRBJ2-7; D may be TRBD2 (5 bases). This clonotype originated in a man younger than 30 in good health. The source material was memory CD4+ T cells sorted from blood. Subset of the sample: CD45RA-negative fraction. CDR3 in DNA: TGTGCCAGCCGATGGGAGCTCTCCTACGAGCAGTACTTC. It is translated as CASRWELSYEQYF.